The clone carrying this TCR beta chain was detected a few times. This sample stems from a study of T cells after yellow fever vaccination. The wider study: The study sorted EM, EMRA, CM and Tscm memory subsets by CD3, CD45RA, CCR7 and CD95.

Study outcomes and limitations: FACS-sorted repertoires could harbor abundant contaminating bulk-population clonotypes. A weaker secondary response peaked on day 5, the primary on day 15. Sorted memory subsets on day 0 lacked detectable levels of almost all vaccine-responding clonotypes.

Germline CDR1 SGHVS, CDR2 FQNEAQ. V lost 1 base and J 11 bases, leaving 15 bases between the germline ends. This CDR3 is built from 14 residues. In TCRdb, the 5' RACE reads were re-called with MiXCR into one record per CDR3 protein. The data hold roughly 30,000 distinct CDR3 sequences, with just under 6.5% observed a single time. This chain uses TRBV7-8 with TRBJ1-5; no firm D call. The sample consisted of PBMCs, either bulk or a sorted T-cell subset (CD4+, CD8+, memory, or dextramer-sorted; not recorded which), taken on the day of the yellow fever booster vaccination. The sequence came from a man younger than 40 who received the YFV17D yellow fever vaccine. CDR3 nucleotides: TGTGCCAGCAGCTTAGGGGGTGCGGGCTTGTCCCAGCATTTT. Encoded protein: CASSLGGAGLSQHF.